These 2 T cell receptor beta chains were all obtained from the same sample, sequenced in a study of cytomegalovirus exposure and HLA in healthy donors. The PCR made use of 60 Vbeta and 13 Jbeta primers. The table came from immunoSEQ multiplex PCR; TCRdb's copy has only in-frame clones and leaves some out. The table lists under 200,000 clones, 82% of them singletons. The sequenced sample consisted of PBMCs. The receptors were sampled from a girl aged 10 to 17 in good health and CMV-seropositive.

The chain carries TRBV29-1 and TRBJ2-7, with a tentative D call TRBD1 (7 bases). Trimming removed 0 bases at V and 7 bases at J, with 16 bases between. Germline V CDR1 and CDR2: SQVTM, ANQGSEA. This CDR3 comprises 14 residues. CDR3: CSVEDSGGSREQYF. CDR3 DNA sequence: TGCAGCGTTGAAGACTCAGGGGGGTCGCGAGAGCAGTACTTC.

The gene calls are TRBV4-1 and TRBJ1-5; D call uncertain. V was clipped by 4 bases and J by 6 bases, with 16 bases between them. The CDR3 runs to 15 residues. Germline V gene lookup returns CDR1 MGHRA and CDR2 YSYEKL. The CDR3 sequence: CASSPPGEGFQPQHF. CDR3 sequence (DNA): TGCGCCAGCAGCCCCCCAGGAGAGGGTTTTCAGCCCCAGCATTTT.